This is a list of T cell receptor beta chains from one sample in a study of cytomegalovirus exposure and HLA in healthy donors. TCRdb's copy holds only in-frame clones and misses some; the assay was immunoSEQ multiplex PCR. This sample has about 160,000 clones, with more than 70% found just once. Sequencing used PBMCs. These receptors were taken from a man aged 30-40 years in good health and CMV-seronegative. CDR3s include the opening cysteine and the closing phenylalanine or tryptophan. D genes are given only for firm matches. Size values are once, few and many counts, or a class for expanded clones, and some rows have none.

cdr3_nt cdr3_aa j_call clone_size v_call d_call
TGTGCCAGCACCCAGGACAGCTCCTACAATGAGCAGTTCTTC CASTQDSSYNEQFF TRBJ2-1 . TRBV7-9 .
TGTGCCAGCAGCTTCCCAGGGGGCGACGGCTCTGGGGCCAACGTCCTGACTTTC CASSFPGGDGSGANVLTF TRBJ2-6 . TRBV7-3 TRBD1
TGCAGCGTTGAAGATGGTCTGCGGGGCACAGATACGCAGTATTTT CSVEDGLRGTDTQYF TRBJ2-3 . TRBV29-1 .
TGTGCCAGCAGTCCGCAGGGACAGGGGGCGAGGTCCTACGAGCAGTACTTC CASSPQGQGARSYEQYF TRBJ2-7 . TRBV27 TRBD1
TGTGCTAGCAGCTTGGCGTCTAGCGCAGATACGCAGTATTTT CASSLASSADTQYF TRBJ2-3 . TRBV7-7 .
TGTGCCAGCAGCCTTGACGACAGGGAGAGCCACGAGCAGTACTTC CASSLDDRESHEQYF TRBJ2-7 few TRBV7-6 TRBD1
TGTGCCAGCAGCAAACTAGCGTCCACCGGGGAGCTGTTTTTT CASSKLASTGELFF TRBJ2-2 . TRBV5-5 TRBD2
TGTGCCAGCAGCATTAAGGATCAGGGGAGTCAGCCCCAGCATTTT CASSIKDQGSQPQHF TRBJ1-5 . TRBV21-1 .
TGTGCCAGCAGCCAAGAACTTGAGCGGGACGCAGATACGCAGTATTTT CASSQELERDADTQYF TRBJ2-3 . TRBV4-2 TRBD2
TGTGCCATCAGTGGGGCGACAGGGACCCATGTCTGGTATGATGAGCAGTTCTTC CAISGATGTHVWYDEQFF TRBJ2-1 . TRBV10-3 TRBD1
TGTGCCAGCAGCCTGGCGGGAGACTACGAGCAGTACTTC CASSLAGDYEQYF TRBJ2-7 . TRBV9 TRBD2
TGCGCCAGCAGCTTCGGGACAGGGGGCTACGGAGGCTACACCTTC CASSFGTGGYGGYTF TRBJ1-2 . TRBV5-1 TRBD1
TGTGCCAGCAGCTTAGCTAACACTGAAGCTTTCTTT CASSLANTEAFF TRBJ1-1 once TRBV11-2 .
TGTGCCAGTCTTTCCGAAGAGGGGGCGTCCTATGGCTACACCTTC CASLSEEGASYGYTF TRBJ1-2 . TRBV6-5 TRBD1
TGTGCCAGCAGTCCCGGGACAGGCTACGAGCAGTACTTC CASSPGTGYEQYF TRBJ2-7 medium-sized TRBV6-5 TRBD1
TGTGCCAGCAGTTCTTCCGGGACAGGGGACTACAATGAGCAGTTCTTC CASSSSGTGDYNEQFF TRBJ2-1 . TRBV6-5 TRBD1
TGTGCCAGCAGCGCCCCGACTAAGAGGACTGCGCCGGCCGATACGCAGTATTTT CASSAPTKRTAPADTQYF TRBJ2-3 . TRBV9 .
TGTGCCAGCAGCCGGCCGGATAGCGGGAGGGACTACGAGCAGTACTTC CASSRPDSGRDYEQYF TRBJ2-7 . TRBV5-4 TRBD2
TGCAGTGCTAGAGGGGAGTACGAGCAGTACTTC CSARGEYEQYF TRBJ2-7 . TRBV20-1 .
TGTGCCAGCAGTCCCCGGACAGGGGGAACTTTTATGAACACTGAAGCTTTCTTT CASSPRTGGTFMNTEAFF TRBJ1-1 . TRBV27 TRBD1
TGTGCCAGCAGCGCCGCGGCTAACTATGGCTACACCTTC CASSAAANYGYTF TRBJ1-2 . TRBV5-6 .
TGTGCCACCTCCTACGGGGCAGATACGCAGTATTTT CATSYGADTQYF TRBJ2-3 . TRBV7-2 .
TGCGCCAGCAGCTTTAATAGCGGGACGCCCAACGAGCAGTACTTC CASSFNSGTPNEQYF TRBJ2-7 once TRBV5-1 TRBD2
TGTGCCAGTAGCATTAGGACAGGATTAGCCAAAAACATTCAGTACTTC CASSIRTGLAKNIQYF TRBJ2-4 . TRBV19 TRBD1
TGTGCCACCAGCAGAGGAGCCGACAGGGGTGGCTACACCTTC CATSRGADRGGYTF TRBJ1-2 . TRBV15 TRBD1
TGTGCCACTCCCGACAGGGGCCGCCCCACCGGGGAGCTGTTTTTT CATPDRGRPTGELFF TRBJ2-2 once TRBV19 TRBD1
TGTGCCAGCTCACCAATCCGGGACTCTTACTCTGGGGCCAACGTCCTGACTTTC CASSPIRDSYSGANVLTF TRBJ2-6 . TRBV18 .
TGCGCCAGCAGCCAAGATATTCAGACGGAGGCCTACGAGCAGTACTTC CASSQDIQTEAYEQYF TRBJ2-7 few TRBV4-1 .